The next 10 T cell receptor beta chains were all read from a single sample in a study of T cells after yellow fever vaccination. MiXCR was run by TCRdb on the 5' RACE reads, yielding one entry per CDR3 protein. The table includes about 330,000 distinct CDR3 sequences, approximately 4% detected once. Specimen: PBMCs, collected 5 days after the yellow fever booster vaccination. These receptors were collected from a man younger than 35 who received the YFV17D yellow fever vaccine.

Ten or more counts support this clonotype. For the CDR3, the DNA is TGTGCCAGCAGCTCCTCACAGGGGGCGAAAAACATTCAGTACTTC. As protein: CASSSSQGAKNIQYF. This rearrangement joins TRBV11-1 to TRBJ2-4; 9 bases fit TRBD1. The CDR3 consists of 15 residues. Trimming at V came to 4 bases and at J to 4 bases, leaving 5 bases not matched to a gene. The germline V gene has CDR1 SGHAT and CDR2 FQDESV (reference sequence).

This clonotype appeared many times. For the CDR3, the DNA is TGTGCCAGCAGCTTAGCGGGTCCTACCTACGAGCAGTACTTC. This translates into CASSLAGPTYEQYF. J is TRBJ2-7 and V is TRBV7-2; the D is unclear. Deletions cut 0 bases from V and 2 bases from J, with 8 bases between. The CDR3 covers 14 residues. CDR1 is SGHTA, CDR2 FQGNSA, per germline.

This clonotype came up a few times. This rearrangement joins TRBV7-9 to TRBJ1-1; D is undetermined. The V end was cut by 1 base, the J end by 0 bases, with 12 bases between. The CDR3 is made up of 16 amino acids. CDR1 is SEHNR and CDR2 is FQNEAQ in the germline V gene (reference sequence). The DNA of the CDR3 is TGTGCCAGCAGCTTAGTGGGCAGAGGCATGAACACTGAAGCTTTCTTT. It translates to CASSLVGRGMNTEAFF.

This clonotype was seen more than once but under ten times. The gene calls are TRBV24-1 and TRBJ1-1; D gene unclear. Trimming cost V 3 bases and J 0 bases, with 4 bases left between them. Germline CDR1 KGHDR, CDR2 SFDVKD. The CDR3 consists of 13 residues. The CDR3 protein is CATSDAMNTEAFF. For the CDR3, the DNA is TGTGCCACCAGTGATGCTATGAACACTGAAGCTTTCTTT.

This clonotype was counted at least ten times. The chain has TRBV6-6 and TRBJ1-4, with a possible D match to TRBD1 (5 bases). The germline V gene encodes CDR1 MNHNY and CDR2 SVGAGI (reference sequence). This CDR3 is 16 amino acids long. Trimming stripped 0 bases from V and 7 bases from J, with 15 bases between. CDR3 nucleotides: TGTGCCAGCAGTTACTCGAGAGGGGTCGGGGGTGAAAAACTGTTTTTT. Protein product: CASSYSRGVGGEKLFF.

The table lists this clonotype with a few counts. The CDR3, as DNA: TGTGCCAGCAGCCGGGACAGGTACGAGCAGTACGTC. Translating gives CASSRDRYEQYV. The J gene is TRBJ2-7, the V gene TRBV7-2; 8 bases fit TRBD1. The ends lost 5 bases at V and 4 bases at J; junction bases unmatched: 1. Germline V gives CDR1 SGHTA, CDR2 FQGNSA. The CDR3 has 12 residues.

This clonotype was picked up many times. The chain recombines TRBV12-3 or TRBV12-4 with TRBJ1-6; D is perhaps TRBD1 (5 bases). Deletions cut 5 bases from V and 6 bases from J, with 11 bases between. The CDR3 is 14 amino acids. The CDR3, as DNA: TGTGCCAGCAGTCTCCGGGACGGTAATTCACCCCTCCACTTT. This encodes CASSLRDGNSPLHF.

This clonotype was seen only a few times. V gene TRBV7-2 combines with J gene TRBJ2-3; 12 nucleotides match TRBD2. The CDR3 loop spans 17 amino acids. J lost 3 bases, V lost 3 bases, and 7 bases had no gene match. Germline V CDR1 and CDR2: SGHTA, FQGNSA. The DNA for the CDR3 is TGTGCCAGCAGCTTTCCCCTAGCGGGGGGGCCAACAGATACGCAGTATTTT. It codes for CASSFPLAGGPTDTQYF.

V is TRBV6-5 and J is TRBJ1-1, with a possible D match to TRBD1 (6 bases). Germline V gene lookup returns CDR1 MNHEY and CDR2 SVGAGI. This CDR3 contains 16 residues. V lost 0 bases and J lost 5, with 16 bases in between. This CDR3 reads CASSYSAGVVGTEAFF. CDR3 bases: TGTGCCAGCAGTTACTCGGCAGGGGTGGTAGGGACTGAAGCTTTCTTT.

V gene TRBV12-3 or TRBV12-4 combines with J gene TRBJ1-2; the D gene is possibly TRBD1 (5 bases). The CDR3 contains 11 residues. Deletions cut 5 bases from V and 10 bases from J, with 11 bases between. The DNA for the CDR3 is TGTGCCAGCAGTCTATGGGACTTCTACACCTTC. Translating it yields CASSLWDFYTF.